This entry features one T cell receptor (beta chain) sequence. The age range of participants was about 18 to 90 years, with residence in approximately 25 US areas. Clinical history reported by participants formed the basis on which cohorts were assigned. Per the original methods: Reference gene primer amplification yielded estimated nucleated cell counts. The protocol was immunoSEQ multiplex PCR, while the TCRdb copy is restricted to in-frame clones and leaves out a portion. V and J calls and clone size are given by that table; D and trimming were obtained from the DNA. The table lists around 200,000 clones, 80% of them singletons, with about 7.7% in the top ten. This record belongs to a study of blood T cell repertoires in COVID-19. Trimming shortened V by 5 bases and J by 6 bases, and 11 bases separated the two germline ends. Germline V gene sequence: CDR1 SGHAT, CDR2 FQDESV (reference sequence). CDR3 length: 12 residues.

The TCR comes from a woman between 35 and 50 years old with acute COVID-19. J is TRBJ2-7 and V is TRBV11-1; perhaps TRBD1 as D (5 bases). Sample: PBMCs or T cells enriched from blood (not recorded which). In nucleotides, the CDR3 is TGTGCCAGCAGCCCACAGGTCGGCGAGCAGTACTTC. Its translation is CASSPQVGEQYF.